Detailed here is one T cell receptor beta chain. The antigen remains undetermined. PCR used 60 Vbeta primers and 13 Jbeta primers. The assay was immunoSEQ multiplex PCR, and TCRdb's table has in-frame clones only and misses some. Of about 70,000 clones listed, 75% to 90% are singletons. Germline CDR1 and CDR2: SGDLS and YYNGEE. The CDR3 covers 15 residues. V lost 4 bases, J lost 4 bases, and 15 bases lay in between. This sample is part of a study of cytomegalovirus exposure and HLA in healthy donors. Overall study findings and caveats: A later analysis by the authors found several of the most significant clusters apparently linked to common viral pathogens. TCR beta chains numbering 164 were designated cytomegalovirus-associated. In vitro data verified a few CMV-associated chains as specific for CMV antigens.

The genes are TRBV9 and TRBJ1-3; D unclear. This receptor was obtained from a woman aged 25 to 45 in good health and CMV-seropositive. Sequencing was carried out using PBMCs. CDR3 nucleotide sequence: TGTGCCAGCAGCCCCCGAGGAGGGTCCGGAAACACCATATATTTT. Protein sequence: CASSPRGGSGNTIYF. The variable domain in full, with the rest retrieved from reference TRBV9 and TRBJ1-3, is DSGVTQTPKHLITATGQRVTLRCSPRSGDLSVYWYQQSLDQGLQFLIQYYNGEERAKGNILERFSAQQFPDLHSELNLSSLELGDSALYFCASSPRGGSGNTIYFGEGSWLTVV.